Sequencing of this TCR beta chain was carried out in a study of blood T cells in healthy people across ages. Notes on the study in general: The diversity estimates, figures obtained from one million T cells, were considered underestimates.

On this clonotype itself: What it recognizes is unknown.

Alongside a J-beta primer mix, a sample-barcoded 5' primer served in a second PCR lasting about 6 to 12 cycles. TCRdb analysed the 5' RACE reads with MiXCR anew, one entry per CDR3 protein. The repertoire holds about 1.8 million distinct CDR3 sequences, with around 50% as singletons. The sample comprised blood. The origin of this receptor is a woman aged 40-49 years in good health.

The CDR3 reads CSTNTGVVQPQHF. CDR3 sequence (DNA): TGCAGTACCAACACAGGGGTAGTTCAGCCCCAGCATTTT. The chain links TRBV20-1 to TRBJ1-5, with 7 bases matching TRBD1. The CDR3 is 13 amino acids. V lost 8 bases, J lost 6 bases, and 10 bases stayed unmatched. CDR1 is DFQATT, CDR2 SNEGSKA, per germline (reference sequence).